The 5 T cell receptor beta chains below all came from one sample that was sequenced in a study of blood T cell repertoires in COVID-19 (TCRdb year 2020). Receptor amplification or capture employed the immunoSEQ multiplex PCR assay. The clones in this table, taken by TCRdb from immuneACCESS, are in-frame only. Not every clone is retained; where verified, under half of the shortfall comes from an unresolved V gene, and the cause of the rest is unknown. The sample profile shows just over 650,000 clones; approximately 90% of them were found once. The top ten clones comprise 0.2% to 0.3% of the sample. Sequenced material: peripheral blood. These TCRs come from a young woman with acute or convalescent COVID-19.

The chain recombines TRBV27 with TRBJ1-2, with 8 bases aligning to TRBD1. The germline V gene encodes CDR1 MNHEY and CDR2 SMNVEV (reference sequence). The CDR3 is 13 amino acids. The ends lost 6 bases at V and 7 bases at J; junction bases unmatched: 7. CDR3 nucleotides: TGTGCCAGCAGCCGTACAGGGGGGGGTGGCTACACCTTC. This translates into CASSRTGGGGYTF.

The chain joins TRBV4-1 to TRBJ2-1; 7 bases map to TRBD1. Trimming took 3 bases from V and 10 from J; bases not matched to a gene: 6. Germline CDR1 reads MGHRA; CDR2 reads YSYEKL. The CDR3 consists of 13 residues. The CDR3: CASSQKQGIEQFF. CDR3 nucleotides: TGCGCCAGCAGCCAGAAACAGGGGATAGAGCAGTTCTTC.

This clone was counted once. V usage is TRBV20-1 and J usage is TRBJ2-1, with a possible D match to TRBD2 (5 bases). This CDR3 comprises 11 residues. CDR1 DFQATT and CDR2 SNEGSKA come from the germline V gene (reference sequence). The ends were cut back, 4 bases at V and 10 bases at J, with 11 bases in the middle. DNA of the CDR3: TGCAGTGCTACCCTAGCACAAGAGCAGTTCTTC. Amino acid sequence: CSATLAQEQFF.

This rearrangement joins TRBV15 to TRBJ2-2; 7 positions match TRBD2. The germline V gene encodes CDR1 LNHNV and CDR2 YYDKDF (reference sequence). The length of the CDR3 is 19 residues. V lost 0 bases and J lost 0; bases outside the gene matches: 10. The CDR3 bases are TGTGCCACCAGCAGAGATCTTATGGCGGGGGTCGCGAACACCGGGGAGCTGTTTTTT. Amino acid sequence: CATSRDLMAGVANTGELFF.

The DNA for the CDR3 is TGTGCCACCCTGGGACAGGGGACTACTAACTATGGCTACACCTTC. Amino acids: CATLGQGTTNYGYTF. This sequence joins TRBV15 and TRBJ1-2; TRBD1 matches 10 bases. CDR1 LNHNV and CDR2 YYDKDF come from the germline V gene (reference sequence). The CDR3 contains 15 residues. V trimming: 8 bases; J trimming: 0 bases; junction bases outside the gene matches: 6.